The 30 T cell receptor beta chains below were found in one sample sequenced in a study of blood T cell repertoires in COVID-19. Libraries were prepared by immunoSEQ multiplex PCR; TCRdb keeps only in-frame clonotypes and omits some of them. This sample has about 120,000 clones, with approximately 82% found just once. Material: peripheral blood. These receptors all stem from a man aged 65 to 79 with active or convalescent COVID-19.

This clone has a single count. This chain uses TRBV6-5 with TRBJ1-6; D gene unclear. CDR1 is MNHEY, CDR2 SVGAGI, per germline. Trimming stripped 4 bases from V and 7 bases from J, with 17 bases between. The CDR3 consists of 16 residues. The CDR3 DNA reads TGTGCCAGCAGTTTACGTCCCTCCCTATCGAATTCACCCCTCCACTTT. Translation: CASSLRPSLSNSPLHF.

The chain is built from TRBV11-2 and TRBJ2-1; the D gene is possibly TRBD2 (6 bases). V was shortened by 4 bases and J by 2 bases, with 15 bases between the two germline ends. The CDR3 is made up of 16 amino acids. The V gene's germline CDR1 is SGHAT and CDR2 FQNNGV. CDR3 DNA sequence: TGTGCCAGCAGCTCACCCGCGGCGGGGACCTACAATGAGCAGTTCTTC. Translating it yields CASSSPAAGTYNEQFF.

V gene TRBV11-1 combines with J gene TRBJ2-1, with D perhaps TRBD1 (6 bases). Germline assignment: CDR1 SGHAT and CDR2 FQDESV (reference sequence). The CDR3 sequence is 14 residues long. With 7 bases removed from V and 0 bases from J, the gap between germline ends came to 10 bases. CDR3 nucleotide sequence: TGTGCCAGCAACAGGGCTAGCTCCTACAATGAGCAGTTCTTC. Its translation is CASNRASSYNEQFF.

The chain employs TRBV7-2 and TRBJ1-1; TRBD1 is a possible D gene (6 bases). The V end was cut by 5 bases, the J end by 6 bases, with 16 bases between. Germline V CDR1 and CDR2: SGHTA, FQGNSA. This CDR3 region has 14 residues. CDR3 bases: TGTGCCAGCAGCGTCATACAGGGTCCCGCTGAAGCTTTCTTT. Amino acid sequence: CASSVIQGPAEAFF.

The chain employs TRBV9 and TRBJ2-2, with TRBD1 matching 8 bases. The CDR3 totals 15 residues. The germline gives CDR1 SGDLS, CDR2 YYNGEE. The junction had 5 bases not matched to a gene; V was cut back by 2 bases and J by 5 bases. CDR3 DNA: TGTGCCAGCAGCGTTCAGGGGGCGTGGACCGGGGAGCTGTTTTTT. As protein: CASSVQGAWTGELFF.

The chain recombines TRBV19 with TRBJ2-3, with TRBD2 identical over 8 bases. The CDR3 contains 17 residues. The germline gives CDR1 LNHDA, CDR2 SQIVND (reference sequence). V shed 6 bases and J 6 bases; nucleotides not matched to a gene: 17. The DNA of the CDR3 is TGTGCCAGTAGGACATTGGGGGCTAGCGGGCGATGGGATACGCAGTATTTT. Its translation: CASRTLGASGRWDTQYF.

This clone was counted a single time. The chain recombines TRBV12-5 with TRBJ2-1, with TRBD2 as a possible D gene (5 bases). From germline, CDR1 is LGHNT and CDR2 FRNRAP. The CDR3 is 16 amino acids. Trimming left V 4 bases short and J 0 bases short, with 13 bases between. CDR3 nucleotides: TGTGCTAGTGGTTCTGGACTGAAAAACTCCTACAATGAGCAGTTCTTC. Protein product: CASGSGLKNSYNEQFF.

V is TRBV5-1 and J is TRBJ1-2; the D is unclear. The CDR3 covers 14 residues. Germline V gives CDR1 SGHRS, CDR2 YFSETQ. V was shortened by 0 bases and J by 4 bases, with 10 bases between the two germline ends. The CDR3 is CASSLDPGFYGYTF. CDR3 in DNA: TGCGCCAGCAGCTTGGATCCAGGCTTCTATGGCTACACCTTC.

This sequence joins TRBV12-3 or TRBV12-4 and TRBJ1-1, with D unclear. The V end lost 6 bases, the J end lost 1 base, and 9 bases lay between the germline ends. The CDR3 runs 13 residues. The CDR3 DNA is TGTGCCAGCAGCCGAACACAGAACACTGAAGCTTTCTTT. It translates to CASSRTQNTEAFF.

The chain carries TRBV10-3 and TRBJ2-1; 12 bases are a match to TRBD1. Losses at the gene ends were 2 bases for V and 6 bases for J; bases not matched to a gene: 5. CDR1 ENHRY and CDR2 SYGVKD come from the germline V gene. The length of the CDR3 is 16 residues. CDR3 in amino acids: CAISEGGQGAGNEQFF. Written as DNA, the CDR3 is TGTGCCATCAGTGAGGGGGGACAGGGGGCTGGCAATGAGCAGTTCTTC.

V is TRBV9 and J is TRBJ2-1; D might be TRBD2 (6 bases). The CDR3 runs to 15 residues. Trimming removed 3 bases at V and 1 base at J, with 11 bases between. Germline CDR1 and CDR2: SGDLS and YYNGEE. CDR3 region: CASSANGGSYNEQFF. CDR3 DNA sequence: TGTGCCAGCAGCGCCAACGGGGGTTCCTACAATGAGCAGTTCTTC.

The rearrangement joins TRBV18 to TRBJ1-3; 7 nucleotides align to TRBD1. CDR3 size: 17 residues. The V gene end was trimmed by 3 bases and the J gene end by 0 bases; junction bases not matched to a gene: 8. Germline V lookup: CDR1 KGHSH, CDR2 LQKENI. Here the CDR3 DNA reads TGTGCCAGCTCACCTCTCCCCGACAGGGCCTCTGGAAACACCATATATTTT. The encoded protein is CASSPLPDRASGNTIYF.

The rearrangement uses TRBV30 and TRBJ1-3; D unclear. The CDR3 is made up of 13 amino acids. Germline V gene sequence: CDR1 GTSNPN, CDR2 SVGIG (reference sequence). Trimming took off 5 bases at V and 0 bases at J, with 8 bases between the two ends. Here the CDR3 DNA reads TGTGCCTGGGTCAGGTACTCTGGAAACACCATATATTTT. It is translated as CAWVRYSGNTIYF.

There are a few counts of this clone. The chain uses TRBV30 and TRBJ2-5; D may be TRBD2 (6 bases). This CDR3 contains 13 residues. The germline V and J ends were trimmed by 2 bases and 5 bases, with 12 bases remaining between them. Per the germline V gene, CDR1 is GTSNPN and CDR2 is SVGIG (reference sequence). For the CDR3, the DNA is TGTGCCTGGAGTTGGAGGGAGGCTGAGACCCAGTACTTC. This encodes CAWSWREAETQYF.

The V and J genes are TRBV7-2 and TRBJ2-7; D not certain. Trimming took off 1 base at V and 7 bases at J, with 11 bases between the two ends. The CDR3 length is 13 residues. In germline, CDR1 is SGHTA, CDR2 FQGNSA. In DNA form, the CDR3 reads TGTGCCAGCAGCTTAGGACGGGTGTGGGAGCAGTACTTC. Translated: CASSLGRVWEQYF.

J is TRBJ1-3 and V is TRBV11-3; D unclear. CDR3 length equals 15 residues. Looked up from germline, CDR1 is SGHNT and CDR2 is YENEEA. Trimming cost V 2 bases and J 2 bases, with 10 bases left between them. The CDR3 sequence: CASSLSGLPGNTIYF. The CDR3 region has the DNA TGTGCCAGCAGCTTAAGCGGGCTACCTGGAAACACCATATATTTT.

The rearrangement uses TRBV4-2 and TRBJ1-1, with TRBD1 identical over 7 bases. CDR1 and CDR2 (germline): LGHNA, YNFKEQ. This CDR3 comprises 13 residues. The J segment lost 5 bases and the V segment lost 0 bases, leaving 0 bases of the junction unmatched. For the CDR3, the DNA is TGTGCCAGCAGCCAAGAACAGGGGACTGAAGCTTTCTTT. As protein: CASSQEQGTEAFF.

The chain joins TRBV13 to TRBJ2-1; 10 bases agree with TRBD2. V lost 2 bases, J lost 5 bases, and 6 bases stayed unmatched. This CDR3 region has 16 residues. Germline V lookup: CDR1 PRHDT, CDR2 FYEKMQ (reference sequence). For the CDR3, the DNA is TGTGCCAGCAGCTTATTAGGACTAGCGGTCAACAATGAGCAGTTCTTC. Residues: CASSLLGLAVNNEQFF.

This clone was seen a single time. This chain links TRBV7-2 with TRBJ1-4; 9 nucleotides agree with TRBD1. This CDR3 has 15 residues. V gave up 1 base and J gave up 7 bases; unmatched junction bases: 4. Germline CDR1 SGHTA, CDR2 FQGNSA. The CDR3 reads CASSLGRQGGEKLFF. The CDR3 nucleotides read TGTGCCAGCAGCTTAGGGCGACAGGGGGGTGAAAAACTGTTTTTT.

This clone has only one observation. The rearrangement links TRBV5-5 to TRBJ1-3; 7 bases agree with TRBD1. Per the germline V gene, CDR1 is SGHKS and CDR2 is YYEKEE (reference sequence). The CDR3 covers 14 residues. Trimming took 4 bases from V and 2 from J; bases not matched to a gene: 3. The CDR3 sequence: CASSRDRAGNTIYF. The CDR3 DNA reads TGTGCCAGCAGCCGTGACAGGGCTGGAAACACCATATATTTT. Full variable domain (outside the CDR3, taken from reference TRBV5-5 and TRBJ1-3): DAGVTQSPTHLIKTRGQQVTLRCSPISGHKSVSWYQQVLGQGPQFIFQYYEKEERGRGNFPDRFSARQFPNYSSELNVNALLLGDSALYLCASSRDRAGNTIYFGEGSWLTVV.

This clone has only one observation. The rearrangement joins TRBV11-3 to TRBJ1-2; maybe TRBD1 (5 bases). The CDR3 consists of 13 residues. The germline CDR1 and CDR2 sequences are SGHNT and YENEEA. The V end lost 4 bases, the J end lost 5 bases, and 11 bases lay between the germline ends. CDR3 sequence reads: CASSSTGRYGYTF. The CDR3 DNA reads TGTGCCAGCAGCTCTACAGGTAGATATGGCTACACCTTC.

This clone was seen once. The V and J genes are TRBV9 and TRBJ1-3, with 8 bases aligning to TRBD1. The CDR3 consists of 14 residues. The germline V gene has CDR1 SGDLS and CDR2 YYNGEE. With 7 bases clipped from V and 4 bases from J, the junction kept 7 bases outside the gene matches. CDR3 in DNA: TGTGCCAGCGGACGGGACAGGCAAGGAAACACCATATATTTT. This codes for CASGRDRQGNTIYF.

The count of this clone is one. This rearrangement joins TRBV5-4 to TRBJ1-1; possibly TRBD1 for D (6 bases). Trimming stripped 0 bases from V and 4 bases from J, with 10 bases between. CDR3 size: 14 residues. Germline V lookup: CDR1 SGHNT, CDR2 YYREEE (reference sequence). CDR3 amino acids: CASSLVGGLTEAFF. The CDR3 DNA is TGTGCCAGCAGCTTGGTGGGGGGGCTCACTGAAGCTTTCTTT.

The rearrangement joins TRBV29-1 to TRBJ2-7; 7 nucleotides align to TRBD2. J was trimmed by 0 bases and V by 2 bases; bases with no gene match: 7. Germline V gene lookup returns CDR1 SQVTM and CDR2 ANQGSEA. CDR3 size: 15 residues. CDR3 in amino acids: CSVENGAGISYEQYF. The CDR3 bases are TGCAGCGTTGAAAATGGAGCGGGAATCTCCTACGAGCAGTACTTC.

The DNA of the CDR3 is TGTGCCAGCAGCTTAAGACAATTTCCGGGACAGGGGGCGCGAGGCTATGGCTACACCTTC. Amino acids: CASSLRQFPGQGARGYGYTF. V is TRBV7-3 and J is TRBJ1-2, with TRBD1 matching 12 bases. The germline V gene encodes CDR1 SGHTA and CDR2 FQGTGA. The ends lost 1 base at V and 4 bases at J; junction bases unmatched: 16. The CDR3 sequence is 20 residues long.

This clone was found a few times. V is TRBV13 and J is TRBJ2-1, with a possible D match to TRBD2 (6 bases). Trimming removed 7 bases from V and 7 bases from J, with 11 bases in between. This CDR3 contains 12 residues. Germline V gives CDR1 PRHDT, CDR2 FYEKMQ (reference sequence). The CDR3 DNA is TGTGCCAGCACCGGAGGAGGGAATGAGCAGTTCTTC. Protein sequence: CASTGGGNEQFF.

V and J are TRBV11-2 and TRBJ2-1; D might be TRBD1 (6 bases). The ends were cut back, 6 bases at V and 3 bases at J, with 9 bases in the middle. The germline CDR1 and CDR2 sequences are SGHAT and FQNNGV. The CDR3 is 13 amino acids. CDR3 region: CASRGQSYNEQFF. The CDR3 region has the DNA TGTGCCAGCAGAGGACAGAGCTACAATGAGCAGTTCTTC.

The chain is built from TRBV5-1 and TRBJ2-7, with 7 bases matching TRBD1. Germline V gene lookup returns CDR1 SGHRS and CDR2 YFSETQ. Trimming at V came to 4 bases and at J to 6 bases, leaving 7 bases not matched to a gene. CDR3 size: 13 residues. CDR3 nucleotide sequence: TGCGCCAGCAGCATGGACAGGATTATCGAGCAGTACTTC. Its translation is CASSMDRIIEQYF.

V is TRBV18 and J is TRBJ2-5, with 12 bases aligning to TRBD1. CDR1 is KGHSH and CDR2 is LQKENI in the germline V gene. The CDR3 contains 19 residues. V lost 3 bases and J lost 7; bases outside the gene matches: 18. The CDR3 DNA follows: TGTGCCAGCTCACCCAAGACCGGGACAGGGGGCATTGTATTCGGGACCCAGTACTTC. Amino acids: CASSPKTGTGGIVFGTQYF.

This chain links TRBV9 with TRBJ2-1; 10 bases agree with TRBD2. The CDR3 is made up of 15 amino acids. CDR1 SGDLS and CDR2 YYNGEE come from the germline V gene. With V trimmed by 0 bases and J by 6 bases, 3 bases remained unmatched. CDR3 DNA: TGTGCCAGCAGCGTAGACAGCGGGAGGGCCAATGAGCAGTTCTTC. Its protein product is CASSVDSGRANEQFF.